The 32 T cell receptor beta chains reported below all come from one sample, sequenced in a study of T-cell memory formation after mild COVID-19. TCRdb redid the calling of the 5' RACE reads with MiXCR, one entry per CDR3 protein. Here the sample spans a few hundred thousand distinct CDR3 sequences, approximately 15% being singletons. Source material: PBMCs or a T cell subset sorted from them (not recorded which). These receptors were obtained from a man in his late teens or twenties who had mild COVID-19 (a few samples of this study predate the infection). Cell type and time point are not known.

DNA of the CDR3: TGTGCCAGCAGCAGGGACTTCGACCAGCCCCAGCATTTT. Amino acid sequence: CASSRDFDQPQHF. This chain uses TRBV6-2 or TRBV6-3 with TRBJ1-5; tentatively, D is TRBD1 (5 bases). The CDR3 is 13 residues long. V lost 6 bases and J 7 bases, leaving 13 bases between the germline ends. The germline CDR1 and CDR2 sequences are MNHEY and SVGEGT.

Only a few counts were recorded for this clonotype. The J gene is TRBJ2-2, the V gene TRBV11-2, with 8 bases identical to TRBD2. The CDR3 contains 16 residues. Germline CDR1 SGHAT, CDR2 FQNNGV. J gave up 1 base and V 8 bases, and 9 bases lay outside the gene matches. In DNA, the CDR3 is TGTGCCAGCCCCCTGGGGCTAGCGGGGAACACCGGGGAGCTGTTTTTT. This codes for CASPLGLAGNTGELFF.

The sample holds a few counts of this clonotype. The CDR3 bases are TGTGCCAGCATTCAACCCGGGACAGGGGGCGATGGCTACACCTTC. Translated, it gives CASIQPGTGGDGYTF. V gene TRBV6-5 combines with J gene TRBJ1-2; TRBD1 matches at 12 bases. The germline gives CDR1 MNHEY, CDR2 SVGAGI. The CDR3 runs 15 residues. V gave up 7 bases and J gave up 6 bases; unmatched junction bases: 9.

The chain couples TRBV7-3 to TRBJ2-5, with 8 bases that match TRBD2. J was trimmed by 6 bases and V by 4 bases; bases with no gene match: 10. The CDR3 spans 15 residues. Germline CDR1 reads SGHTA; CDR2 reads FQGTGA. This CDR3 is CASSSTGGAEKTQYF. CDR3 DNA sequence: TGTGCCAGCAGCTCTACCGGGGGGGCCGAAAAGACCCAGTACTTC.

The table lists this clonotype with a few counts. J is TRBJ2-5 and V is TRBV11-2, with D possibly being TRBD1 (5 bases). The CDR3 spans 11 residues. Germline V lookup: CDR1 SGHAT, CDR2 FQNNGV. The V end lost 10 bases, the J end lost 1 base, and 7 bases lay between the germline ends. For the CDR3, the DNA is TGTGCCACCAGGGTCCAAGAGACCCAGTACTTC. Translating gives CATRVQETQYF.

V gene TRBV7-3 combines with J gene TRBJ2-1; 7 bases map to TRBD1. CDR1 SGHTA and CDR2 FQGTGA come from the germline V gene. The J segment lost 1 base and the V segment lost 5 bases, leaving 8 bases of the junction unmatched. The CDR3 spans 16 residues. CDR3: CASSDQTGASYNEQFF. CDR3 nucleotides: TGTGCCAGCAGCGACCAAACAGGGGCTTCCTACAATGAGCAGTTCTTC.

The CDR3 sequence is CASSHRGGGAPYNEQFF. The CDR3 DNA is TGTGCCAGCAGCCACCGAGGTGGGGGCGCCCCCTACAATGAGCAGTTCTTC. The V call is TRBV7-3, the J call TRBJ2-1, with D possibly matching TRBD1 (6 bases). Per germline, CDR1 SGHTA and CDR2 FQGTGA. V shed 5 bases and J shed 2 bases, with 19 bases lying between them. The CDR3 spans 17 residues.

This clonotype turned up a few times. The chain's CDR3 is CASRRFSGITDTQYF. The CDR3 DNA reads TGTGCCAGCAGAAGGTTCTCAGGGATCACAGATACGCAGTATTTT. The rearrangement uses TRBV6-2 or TRBV6-3 and TRBJ2-3; possible D gene TRBD1, 5 bases. Germline loops: CDR1 MNHEY, CDR2 SVGEGT. The germline V and J ends were trimmed by 6 bases and 2 bases, with 15 bases remaining between them. The CDR3 spans 15 residues.

A few counts support this clonotype. V usage is TRBV6-1 and J usage is TRBJ1-5; 8 nucleotides match TRBD1. Germline V gene sequence: CDR1 MNHNS, CDR2 SASEGT. V was pared by 6 bases and J by 3 bases, with 1 base of the junction left unmatched. The CDR3 is made up of 13 amino acids. The CDR3 is CASRDRDNQPQHF. DNA for the CDR3: TGTGCCAGCAGGGACAGGGACAATCAGCCCCAGCATTTT.

In its sample, this clonotype was seen a few times. V and J are TRBV19 and TRBJ1-5, with 7 bases aligning to TRBD1. Trimming took 2 bases from V and 4 from J; bases not matched to a gene: 8. The CDR3 is 16 amino acids. Germline lookup yields CDR1 LNHDA and CDR2 SQIVND (reference sequence). CDR3 amino acids: CASSIMRQGGNQPQHF. The CDR3 coding sequence is TGTGCCAGTAGTATAATGCGACAGGGAGGGAATCAGCCCCAGCATTTT.

This clonotype was counted only a few times. The chain is built from TRBV27 and TRBJ2-3; possible D gene TRBD2, 5 bases. The CDR3 loop spans 13 amino acids. Germline CDR1 and CDR2: MNHEY and SMNVEV (reference sequence). V was pared by 4 bases and J by 4 bases, with 9 bases between. As DNA, the CDR3 is TGTGCCAGCAGTTATGTGGGAGCAGATACGCAGTATTTT. Residues: CASSYVGADTQYF.

This clonotype has more than one count but fewer than ten. The rearrangement joins TRBV9 to TRBJ1-1; no clear D. Trimming took 4 bases from V and 4 from J, leaving 14 bases between them. The CDR3 contains 14 residues. CDR1 and CDR2 (germline): SGDLS, YYNGEE. CDR3 DNA: TGTGCCAGCAGCCCCCGGGAGGGCGGCACTGAAGCTTTCTTT. Amino acids: CASSPREGGTEAFF. The full variable domain, its missing parts supplied by reference TRBV9 and TRBJ1-1, is DSGVTQTPKHLITATGQRVTLRCSPRSGDLSVYWYQQSLDQGLQFLIQYYNGEERAKGNILERFSAQQFPDLHSELNLSSLELGDSALYFCASSPREGGTEAFFGQGTRLTVV.

This clonotype turned up a few times. The rearrangement joins TRBV15 to TRBJ2-5, with 7 positions matching TRBD1. The trim removed 0 bases at V and 4 bases at J, leaving 5 bases unmatched. Germline V CDR1 and CDR2: LNHNV, YYDKDF (reference sequence). The CDR3 is made up of 15 amino acids. CDR3: CATSRDKPGGETQYF. The CDR3 DNA sequence: TGTGCCACCAGCAGAGATAAACCAGGGGGAGAGACCCAGTACTTC.

The V gene is TRBV5-1, the J gene TRBJ1-1; tentatively, D is TRBD1 (6 bases). CDR1 and CDR2 (germline): SGHRS, YFSETQ. Trimming pared 3 bases from V and 4 bases from J, leaving 10 bases between. The CDR3 runs 13 residues. CDR3 coding DNA: TGCGCCAGCAGCTGGCGGGGGCCCACTGAAGCTTTCTTT. Amino acids: CASSWRGPTEAFF.

This clonotype was seen more than once but under ten times. The rearrangement uses TRBV5-1 and TRBJ1-5; TRBD1 is a possible D gene (6 bases). The germline V and J ends were trimmed by 0 bases and 8 bases, with 18 bases remaining between them. The CDR3 spans 16 residues. CDR1 and CDR2 (germline): SGHRS, YFSETQ. The chain's CDR3 is CASSLDGGRPSEPQHF. In DNA, the CDR3 is TGCGCCAGCAGCTTGGATGGGGGCCGCCCCAGCGAGCCCCAGCATTTT.

This chain connects TRBV7-2 to TRBJ1-4; unclear D gene. V shed 4 bases and J shed 7 bases, with 7 bases lying between them. The length of the CDR3 is 12 residues. Germline lookup yields CDR1 SGHTA and CDR2 FQGNSA. The DNA for the CDR3 is TGTGCCAGCAGCTCATCGGCTGAAAAACTGTTTTTT. The encoded protein is CASSSSAEKLFF.

This clonotype was recorded a few times. This chain uses TRBV5-6 with TRBJ2-3; 7 bases align to TRBD1. The CDR3 consists of 13 residues. Losses at the gene ends were 5 bases for V and 3 bases for J; bases not matched to a gene: 3. Per the germline V gene, CDR1 is SGHDT and CDR2 is YYEEEE. The CDR3 nucleotides are TGTGCCAGCAGAACAGGGGAAACAGATACGCAGTATTTT. As protein: CASRTGETDTQYF.

The table lists this clonotype with a few counts. At one boundary the junction diverges from the germline segment, which might be a read error. The chain links TRBV18 to TRBJ2-1; tentatively, D is TRBD1 (5 bases). Germline-derived CDR1 and CDR2 are KGHSH and LQKENI. The CDR3 length is 17 residues. CDR3: CASSPTRPPSPDKEQFF. Here the CDR3 DNA reads TGTGCCAGCTCACCAACCAGGCCCCCCAGTCCGGACAAGGAGCAGTTCTTC.

This clonotype was counted a few times. The genes are TRBV7-3 and TRBJ2-2; 12 nucleotides agree with TRBD1. V trimming: 5 bases; J trimming: 4 bases; junction bases outside the gene matches: 5. CDR1 SGHTA and CDR2 FQGTGA come from the germline V gene. The CDR3 is 16 residues long. This CDR3 reads CASSHKGQGATGELFF. The CDR3 DNA reads as TGTGCCAGCAGCCACAAGGGACAGGGGGCCACCGGGGAGCTGTTTTTT.

The CDR3 DNA sequence: TGTGCCAGTAGTTGGGAAGAGTCTGGAAACACCATATATTTT. Protein product: CASSWEESGNTIYF. The chain employs TRBV19 and TRBJ1-3; D is ambiguous. Germline V gene data show CDR1 as LNHDA and CDR2 as SQIVND (reference sequence). This CDR3 is 14 amino acids long. V lost 5 bases and J lost 1, with 9 bases in between.

This clonotype has ten or more counts. This chain joins TRBV20-1 and TRBJ2-1; the match to TRBD2 covers 10 bases. V shed 6 bases and J 9 bases; nucleotides not matched to a gene: 11. The CDR3 length is 14 residues. Germline V CDR1 and CDR2: DFQATT, SNEGSKA (reference sequence). The CDR3 region has the DNA TGCAGTGCCGACATAGCGGGGGGATCGGGTGAGCAGTTCTTC. Translated, it gives CSADIAGGSGEQFF.

This clonotype has only a few counts. The rearrangement joins TRBV9 to TRBJ2-5, with TRBD2 matching 9 bases. The CDR3 is 19 residues long. Per the germline V gene, CDR1 is SGDLS and CDR2 is YYNGEE. The V segment lost 4 bases and the J segment 0 bases; nucleotides outside the gene matches: 16. CDR3 residues: CASSTSIGRVAGDQETQYF. In DNA form, the CDR3 reads TGTGCCAGCAGCACATCCATCGGGAGAGTAGCGGGGGACCAAGAGACCCAGTACTTC.

The J gene is TRBJ2-7, the V gene TRBV6-2 or TRBV6-3; 8 bases align to TRBD1. Trimming cost V 3 bases and J 3 bases; bases outside gene matches: 7. This CDR3 is 15 amino acids long. The germline gives CDR1 MNHEY, CDR2 SVGEGT. The DNA for the CDR3 is TGTGCCAGCAGTTATCGACCGGGACAGGACTACGAGCAGTACGTC. Its protein product is CASSYRPGQDYEQYV.

This clonotype was detected only a few times. The rearrangement links TRBV6-6 to TRBJ1-2; D call uncertain. This CDR3 region has 15 residues. Trimming cost V 2 bases and J 3 bases, with 13 bases left between them. Germline loops: CDR1 MNHNY, CDR2 SVGAGI (reference sequence). CDR3 amino acids: CASSYDPTIDYGYTF. The DNA for the CDR3 is TGTGCCAGCAGTTACGACCCGACTATCGACTATGGCTACACCTTC.

The rearrangement links TRBV7-6 to TRBJ2-2; D is uncertain. There are 16 residues in the CDR3. Germline values: CDR1 SGHVS, CDR2 FNYEAQ. V dropped 4 bases and J dropped 0 bases, with 12 bases sitting between them. In DNA, the CDR3 is TGTGCCAGCAGCTCCTCCCTTCTAGCGAACACCGGGGAGCTGTTTTTT. Protein sequence: CASSSSLLANTGELFF.

This clonotype was recorded a few times. This rearrangement joins TRBV4-2 to TRBJ1-2; a possible D gene is TRBD1 (5 bases). The germline V gene has CDR1 LGHNA and CDR2 YNFKEQ. Trimming pared 0 bases from V and 4 bases from J, leaving 15 bases between. This CDR3 is built from 16 residues. CDR3 nucleotide sequence: TGTGCCAGCAGCCAAGATACGGGGGTCCCCGGCTATGGCTACACCTTC. It codes for CASSQDTGVPGYGYTF.

This chain joins TRBV6-4 and TRBJ2-2; D is unresolved. Germline CDR1 MRHNA, CDR2 SNTAGT. The germline V and J ends were trimmed by 0 bases and 3 bases, with 2 bases remaining between them. The CDR3 is 13 amino acids. The CDR3 DNA is TGTGCCAGCAGTGACTCAGACACCGGGGAGCTGTTTTTT. Residues: CASSDSDTGELFF.

The chain links TRBV12-3 or TRBV12-4 to TRBJ1-3, with a weak D call TRBD1 (6 bases). The CDR3 is made up of 15 amino acids. Trimming left V 6 bases short and J 1 base short, with 13 bases between. CDR3: CASRPSGTSGNTIYF. CDR3 sequence (DNA): TGTGCCAGCAGGCCTTCCGGGACATCTGGAAACACCATATATTTT.

This sequence joins TRBV12-3 or TRBV12-4 and TRBJ2-2, with unresolved D. V lost 3 bases and J 6 bases, leaving 5 bases between the germline ends. The CDR3 is 12 amino acids. The CDR3 loop is CASSFPPGELFF. As DNA, the CDR3 is TGTGCCAGCAGTTTTCCCCCCGGGGAGCTGTTTTTT.

The chain employs TRBV28 and TRBJ2-2, with no clear D. The germline V gene has CDR1 MDHEN and CDR2 SYDVKM. The ends were cut back, 1 base at V and 3 bases at J, with 9 bases in the middle. This CDR3 spans 15 amino acids. The DNA for the CDR3 is TGTGCCAGCAGTTTATATCCCCAGGACACCGGGGAGCTGTTTTTT. Translated, it gives CASSLYPQDTGELFF.

The V and J genes are TRBV7-3 and TRBJ2-1, with D possibly TRBD1 on 6 matching bases. Germline CDR1 and CDR2: SGHTA and FQGTGA. The CDR3 covers 15 residues. V lost 5 bases and J 7 bases, leaving 18 bases between the germline ends. CDR3 sequence (DNA): TGTGCCAGCAGCGGAACCGGGACAAGGAAAAATGAGCAGTTCTTC. Translated: CASSGTGTRKNEQFF.

This clonotype was detected a few times. The genes are TRBV20-1 and TRBJ2-3; tentatively, D is TRBD2 (5 bases). Germline V gives CDR1 DFQATT, CDR2 SNEGSKA (reference sequence). Trimming cost V 6 bases and J 1 base, with 11 bases left between them. CDR3 length: 13 residues. The CDR3 region is CSATPAGTDTQYF. The DNA of the CDR3 is TGCAGTGCAACCCCAGCGGGCACAGATACGCAGTATTTT.